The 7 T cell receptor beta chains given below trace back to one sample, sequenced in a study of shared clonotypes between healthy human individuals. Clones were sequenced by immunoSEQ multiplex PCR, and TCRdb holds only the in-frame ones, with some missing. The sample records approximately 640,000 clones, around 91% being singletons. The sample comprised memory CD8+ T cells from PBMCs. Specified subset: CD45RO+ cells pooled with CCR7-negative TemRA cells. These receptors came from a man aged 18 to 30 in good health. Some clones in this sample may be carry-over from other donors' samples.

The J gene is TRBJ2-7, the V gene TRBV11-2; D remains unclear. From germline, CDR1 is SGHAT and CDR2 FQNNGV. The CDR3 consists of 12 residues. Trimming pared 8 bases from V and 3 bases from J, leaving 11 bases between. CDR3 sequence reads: CASSGVSYEQYF. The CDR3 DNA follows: TGTGCCAGCTCTGGAGTAAGCTACGAGCAGTACTTC.

The CDR3 coding sequence is TGTGCCAGCAGTTTAGTAGGGACTAGCGCCTTTACGAACACCGGGGAGCTGTTTTTT. It yields the protein CASSLVGTSAFTNTGELFF. The rearrangement links TRBV27 to TRBJ2-2, with TRBD2 identical over 10 bases. This CDR3 has 19 residues. In germline, CDR1 is MNHEY, CDR2 SMNVEV (reference sequence). The junction had 9 bases not matched to a gene; V was cut back by 2 bases and J by 0 bases.

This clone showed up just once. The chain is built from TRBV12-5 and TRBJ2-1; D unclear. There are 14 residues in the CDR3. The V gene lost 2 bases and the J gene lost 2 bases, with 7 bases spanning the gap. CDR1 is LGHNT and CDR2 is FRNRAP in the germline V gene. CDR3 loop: CASGLPPPYNEQFF. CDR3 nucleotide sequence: TGTGCTAGTGGTTTGCCGCCCCCCTACAATGAGCAGTTCTTC.

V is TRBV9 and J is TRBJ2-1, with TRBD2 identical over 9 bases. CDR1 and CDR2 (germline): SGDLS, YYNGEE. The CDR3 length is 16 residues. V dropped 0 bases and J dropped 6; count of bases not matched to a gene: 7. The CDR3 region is CASSVARLAGRNEQFF. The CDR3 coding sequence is TGTGCCAGCAGCGTAGCTCGGCTAGCGGGACGCAATGAGCAGTTCTTC.

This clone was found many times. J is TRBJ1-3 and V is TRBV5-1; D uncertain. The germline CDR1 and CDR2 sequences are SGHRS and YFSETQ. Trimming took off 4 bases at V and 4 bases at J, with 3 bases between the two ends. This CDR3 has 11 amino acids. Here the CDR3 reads CASSGGNTIYF. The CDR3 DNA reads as TGCGCCAGCAGCGGGGGAAACACCATATATTTT.

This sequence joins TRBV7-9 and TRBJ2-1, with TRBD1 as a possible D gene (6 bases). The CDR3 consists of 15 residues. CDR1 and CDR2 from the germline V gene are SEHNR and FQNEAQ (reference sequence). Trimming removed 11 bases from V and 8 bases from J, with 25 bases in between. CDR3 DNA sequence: TGTGCCGGTGCCCCTTGGGGGCTAATGTACCATGAGCAGTTCTTC. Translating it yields CAGAPWGLMYHEQFF.

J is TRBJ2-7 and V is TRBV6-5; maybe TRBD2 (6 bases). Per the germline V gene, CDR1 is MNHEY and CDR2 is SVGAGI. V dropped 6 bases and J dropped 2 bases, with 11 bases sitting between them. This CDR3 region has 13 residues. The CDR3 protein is CASSSGGTYEQYF. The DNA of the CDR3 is TGTGCCAGCAGCTCCGGGGGAACCTACGAGCAGTACTTC.